The 9 T cell receptor beta chains below all came from one sample that was sequenced in a study of shared clonotypes between healthy human individuals. TCRdb keeps only in-frame clones here, not all; method: immunoSEQ multiplex PCR. The sample includes some 2,000,000 clones, approximately 94% of them seen just once. Sequences were obtained from naive CD4+ T cells sorted from blood. Indicated subset: CD45RA+ positively selected. These receptors all stem from a man in his late teens or twenties in good health.

This sequence joins TRBV5-1 and TRBJ2-5; TRBD2 might be the D (6 bases). V lost 7 bases and J 4 bases, leaving 14 bases between the germline ends. The CDR3 length is 13 residues. Germline V gives CDR1 SGHRS, CDR2 YFSETQ. The CDR3 here is CASLLTRTETQYF. In nucleotides, the CDR3 is TGCGCCAGCCTTCTGACTAGGACAGAGACCCAGTACTTC.

This clone was observed a single time. The genes are TRBV30 and TRBJ1-5, with D perhaps matching TRBD1 (5 bases). The germline V gene has CDR1 GTSNPN and CDR2 SVGIG (reference sequence). The V end was cut by 4 bases, the J end by 3 bases, with 13 bases between. CDR3 length: 14 residues. CDR3 loop: CAWNQRGFNQPQHF. The CDR3 nucleotides read TGTGCCTGGAATCAAAGGGGCTTCAATCAGCCCCAGCATTTT. Full variable domain (outside the CDR3, taken from reference TRBV30 and TRBJ1-5): SQTIHQWPATLVQPVGSPLSLECTVEGTSNPNLYWYRQAAGRGLQLLFYSVGIGQISSEVPQNLSASRPQDRQFILSSKKLLLSDSGFYLCAWNQRGFNQPQHFGDGTRLSIL.

V usage is TRBV10-2 and J usage is TRBJ1-2; D remains unclear. CDR1 WSHSY and CDR2 SAAADI come from the germline V gene. The CDR3 length is 13 residues. Between the trimmed V and J ends, which lost 5 bases and 2 bases, there was a span of 9 bases. The CDR3 loop is CASSNSLNYGYTF. CDR3 coding DNA: TGCGCCAGCAGTAACAGCCTAAACTATGGCTACACCTTC.

The rearrangement joins TRBV5-1 to TRBJ1-4; no clear D. This CDR3 region has 16 residues. Trimming removed 4 bases from V and 0 bases from J, with 13 bases in between. Germline loops: CDR1 SGHRS, CDR2 YFSETQ. As DNA, the CDR3 is TGCGCCAGCAGCCCGAAGCCGGCAGCAACTAATGAAAAACTGTTTTTT. This encodes CASSPKPAATNEKLFF.

V usage is TRBV2 and J usage is TRBJ2-7, with 14 bases fitting TRBD2. Trimming at V came to 8 bases and at J to 0 bases, leaving 3 bases not matched to a gene. This CDR3 is 15 amino acids long. Germline V gene lookup returns CDR1 SNHLY and CDR2 FYNNEI. The CDR3 here is CASWTSGGSSYEQYF. The CDR3 coding sequence is TGTGCCAGCTGGACTAGCGGGGGGAGCTCCTACGAGCAGTACTTC.

The chain combines TRBV18 with TRBJ1-1; D perhaps matches TRBD1 (6 bases). Trimming left V 4 bases short and J 0 bases short, with 12 bases between. CDR1 and CDR2 from the germline V gene are KGHSH and LQKENI. The CDR3 is made up of 15 amino acids. The CDR3 nucleotides read TGTGCCAGCTCACTTGACAGGATCATGAACACTGAAGCTTTCTTT. Translated, it gives CASSLDRIMNTEAFF.

The chain recombines TRBV4-2 with TRBJ2-1, with a weak D call TRBD2 (6 bases). The V end lost 3 bases, the J end lost 0 bases, and 15 bases lay between the germline ends. Per the germline V gene, CDR1 is LGHNA and CDR2 is YNFKEQ. The CDR3 spans 17 residues. The CDR3 reads CASSQDQRGSSYNEQFF. DNA for the CDR3: TGTGCCAGCAGCCAGGACCAACGGGGGAGCTCCTACAATGAGCAGTTCTTC.

This chain uses TRBV5-6 with TRBJ1-1; possible D gene TRBD1, 6 bases. Per germline, CDR1 SGHDT and CDR2 YYEEEE. V was cut by 4 bases and J by 5 bases, with 12 bases left in between. This CDR3 has 13 amino acids. In nucleotides, the CDR3 is TGTGCCAGCAGCCCGGACAGCTGGACTGAAGCTTTCTTT. Translated: CASSPDSWTEAFF.

The sample holds one count of this clone. The chain recombines TRBV27 with TRBJ2-7; 9 nucleotides line up with TRBD1. Unmatched junction bases numbered 7, after V lost 6 bases and J lost 1 base. The germline CDR1 and CDR2 sequences are MNHEY and SMNVEV (reference sequence). The CDR3 loop spans 15 amino acids. The CDR3 here is CASRRDRASSYEQYF. The CDR3 nucleotides read TGTGCCAGCAGACGGGACAGGGCTTCTTCCTACGAGCAGTACTTC.